This TCR beta chain was obtained from a study of shared clonotypes between healthy human individuals. Background on the study: Donors were a couple of women and three men aged 18 to 49.

There are 15 residues in the CDR3. V lost 2 bases to trimming and J lost 4 bases, with 15 bases between them. The V gene's germline CDR1 is SGHDT and CDR2 YYEEEE. The deep-level immunoSEQ assay was used. The authors distributed each subset's genomic DNA evenly over several immunoSEQ plates. Original processing notes: Because ImmunoSEQ provided only junction sequences with no quality scores, the filtering differed. Profiled with immunoSEQ multiplex PCR; TCRdb holds only in-frame clones, not every one. Clone size and V and J calls were adopted from that table, with D and trimming inferred from the DNA. The table has some 2.1 million clones, approximately 94% seen once; the top ten hold about 1.1%. In the naive CD8 group, cells lacked CD45RO and were positively selected for CCR7, so terminally differentiated effector memory CD45RA+ cells were left out.

The rearrangement joins TRBV5-6 to TRBJ1-1; D is perhaps TRBD1 (5 bases). The TCR sequence derives from a man aged 18 to 30 in good health. Material: naive CD8+ T cells sorted from blood. Written as DNA, the CDR3 is TGTGCCAGCAGCTTCGCCGGGGCGGGGGGCACTGAAGCTTTCTTT. Residues: CASSFAGAGGTEAFF.